Each of the 17 T cell receptor beta chains below was sequenced from the same sample in a study of blood T cell repertoires in COVID-19. Method: immunoSEQ multiplex PCR; TCRdb's copy keeps in-frame clones and lacks some. The sample carries 12,000 or so clones, around 71% recorded once. The sequenced sample was peripheral blood. Receptors originate from a man aged 55 to 69 with COVID-19, enrolled during active disease.

This sequence joins TRBV5-1 and TRBJ2-1; D remains ambiguous. Germline assignment: CDR1 SGHRS and CDR2 YFSETQ. The CDR3 totals 14 residues. V was pared by 5 bases and J by 2 bases, with 11 bases between. CDR3 bases: TGCGCCAGCAGTTCCCGGTCCCCCTACAATGAGCAGTTCTTC. Encoded protein: CASSSRSPYNEQFF.

The chain has TRBV19 and TRBJ2-7; 7 nucleotides agree with TRBD1. V shed 1 base, J shed 3 bases, and the junction held 0 bases outside the gene matches. Looked up from germline, CDR1 is LNHDA and CDR2 is SQIVND (reference sequence). CDR3 length: 13 residues. The CDR3, as DNA: TGTGCCAGTAGTATAGGACAGGGCTACGAGCAGTACGTC. This encodes CASSIGQGYEQYV.

The rearrangement uses TRBV5-5 and TRBJ2-6, with no clear D. The CDR3 extends over 15 amino acids. Trimming left V 2 bases short and J 0 bases short, with 6 bases between. Germline V gene sequence: CDR1 SGHKS, CDR2 YYEKEE (reference sequence). As DNA, the CDR3 is TGTGCCAGCAGCTTTTCCTCCTCTGGGGCCAACGTCCTGACTTTC. Its protein is CASSFSSSGANVLTF.

V is TRBV6-1 and J is TRBJ2-3; D remains unclear. Between the trimmed V and J ends, which lost 0 bases and 6 bases, there was a span of 7 bases. The V gene's germline CDR1 is MNHNS and CDR2 SASEGT. The CDR3 is made up of 13 amino acids. CDR3 DNA sequence: TGTGCCAGCAGTGAAGCACCCAGGGATACGCAGTATTTT. It translates to CASSEAPRDTQYF.

The V gene is TRBV7-9, the J gene TRBJ1-5; D is undetermined. Germline CDR1 reads SEHNR; CDR2 reads FQNEAQ (reference sequence). The CDR3 sequence is 15 residues long. The V gene lost 5 bases and the J gene lost 2 bases, with 13 bases spanning the gap. The CDR3 DNA sequence: TGTGCCAGCAGCCCCGCGAACGGGGGCAATCAGCCCCAGCATTTT. Its protein is CASSPANGGNQPQHF.

The rearrangement joins TRBV4-2 to TRBJ2-1; 7 nucleotides match TRBD2. This CDR3 is 18 amino acids long. Germline V gene data show CDR1 as LGHNA and CDR2 as YNFKEQ. After removal of 1 base from V and 9 bases from J, the junction contained 18 bases not matched to a gene. As DNA, the CDR3 is TGTGCCAGCAGCCAAGGGATTTATAGCGGGTATCTTTTTAGTGAGCAGTTCTTC. Its translation is CASSQGIYSGYLFSEQFF.

The J gene is TRBJ2-1, the V gene TRBV6-5, with 10 bases fitting TRBD2. This CDR3 spans 14 amino acids. V gave up 10 bases and J gave up 7 bases; unmatched junction bases: 10. CDR1 and CDR2 (germline): MNHEY, SVGAGI. CDR3 nucleotides: TGTGCCACCGCTAGCGGGAGAGTTTATAATGAGCAGTTCTTC. It encodes CATASGRVYNEQFF.

CDR3 coding DNA: TGCGCCAGCAGCCGAACAGGGAGGGGCAAGGATCAGCCCCAGCATTTT. Translating it yields CASSRTGRGKDQPQHF. The chain links TRBV4-1 to TRBJ1-5, with D perhaps TRBD1 (6 bases). The CDR3 consists of 16 residues. Trimming stripped 4 bases from V and 5 bases from J, with 18 bases between. Per germline, CDR1 MGHRA and CDR2 YSYEKL.

This clone appeared a few times. The V call is TRBV28, the J call TRBJ1-2; 8 nucleotides line up with TRBD1. CDR3 length: 18 residues. Germline V gives CDR1 MDHEN, CDR2 SYDVKM. The V and J ends lost 3 bases and 1 base, in that order; junction bases with no gene match: 13. The CDR3 region is CASSFVSDRVGLNYGYTF. The CDR3 DNA follows: TGTGCCAGCAGTTTTGTGTCGGACAGGGTTGGACTTAACTATGGCTACACCTTC.

There are a few counts of this clone. This chain connects TRBV19 to TRBJ2-1, with 15 positions matching TRBD2. The CDR3 extends over 16 amino acids. Germline V CDR1 and CDR2: LNHDA, SQIVND (reference sequence). V was clipped by 7 bases and J by 9 bases; unmatched bases: 10. This CDR3 reads CASIPTGTSGGFEQFF. The CDR3 DNA reads as TGTGCCAGTATTCCAACCGGGACTAGCGGGGGGTTTGAGCAGTTCTTC.

V is TRBV19 and J is TRBJ2-7, with a tentative D call TRBD1 (6 bases). V dropped 1 base and J dropped 4 bases, with 11 bases sitting between them. Looked up from germline, CDR1 is LNHDA and CDR2 is SQIVND (reference sequence). The CDR3 contains 14 residues. The CDR3 spells CASSIAGTNYEQYF. CDR3 nucleotide sequence: TGTGCCAGTAGTATAGCCGGGACAAATTACGAGCAGTACTTC.

A few counts support this clone. This chain connects TRBV29-1 to TRBJ1-3; 7 bases agree with TRBD1. The germline gives CDR1 SQVTM, CDR2 ANQGSEA. The CDR3 covers 15 residues. With V trimmed by 7 bases and J by 1 base, 10 bases remained unmatched. The CDR3 protein is CSARQGANSGNTIYF. The DNA for the CDR3 is TGCAGCGCCAGACAGGGCGCGAATTCTGGAAACACCATATATTTT.

V usage is TRBV23-1 and J usage is TRBJ2-3; 10 bases are a match to TRBD1. TRBV23-1 is identified as an open reading frame with a role that is uncertain. The V segment lost 2 bases and the J segment 3 bases; nucleotides outside the gene matches: 2. The CDR3 spans 15 residues. CDR3 nucleotide sequence: TGCGCCAGCAGTCAAAAGGACAGGGGGACAGATACGCAGTATTTT. It translates to CASSQKDRGTDTQYF.

The chain joins TRBV6-2 or TRBV6-3 to TRBJ2-3; 10 nucleotides match TRBD2. Germline lookup yields CDR1 MNHEY and CDR2 SVGEGT. The CDR3 spans 17 residues. Unmatched junction bases numbered 5, after V lost 2 bases and J lost 0 bases. In nucleotides, the CDR3 is TGTGCCAGCAGTTACGGAGCGGGAGGGAGGAGCACAGATACGCAGTATTTT. Encoded protein: CASSYGAGGRSTDTQYF.

The chain carries TRBV3-1 (or the pseudogene TRBV3-2) and TRBJ1-1; TRBD1 matches 7 bases. Unmatched junction bases numbered 9, after V lost 7 bases and J lost 1 base. Germline loops: CDR1 LGHDT, CDR2 YNNKEL (reference sequence). This CDR3 region has 15 residues. The CDR3 DNA is TGTGCCAGCACCCGATTCGCAGGGGGGAACACTGAAGCTTTCTTT. The encoded protein is CASTRFAGGNTEAFF.

There are a few counts of this clone. This chain uses TRBV19 with TRBJ2-1; no clear D gene. The CDR3 spans 13 residues. CDR1 is LNHDA, CDR2 SQIVND, per germline (reference sequence). With 3 bases removed from V and 9 bases from J, the gap between germline ends came to 12 bases. CDR3 protein: CASSMRSSGEQFF. The CDR3 DNA follows: TGTGCCAGTAGTATGAGAAGCTCGGGTGAGCAGTTCTTC.

This sequence joins TRBV6-5 and TRBJ2-5; 10 bases align to TRBD1. J gave up 3 bases and V 6 bases, and 1 base lay outside the gene matches. The CDR3 spans 13 residues. Germline CDR1 and CDR2: MNHEY and SVGAGI. This CDR3 is CASRGTGEETQYF. The CDR3 coding sequence is TGTGCCAGCAGAGGGACAGGGGAAGAGACCCAGTACTTC.